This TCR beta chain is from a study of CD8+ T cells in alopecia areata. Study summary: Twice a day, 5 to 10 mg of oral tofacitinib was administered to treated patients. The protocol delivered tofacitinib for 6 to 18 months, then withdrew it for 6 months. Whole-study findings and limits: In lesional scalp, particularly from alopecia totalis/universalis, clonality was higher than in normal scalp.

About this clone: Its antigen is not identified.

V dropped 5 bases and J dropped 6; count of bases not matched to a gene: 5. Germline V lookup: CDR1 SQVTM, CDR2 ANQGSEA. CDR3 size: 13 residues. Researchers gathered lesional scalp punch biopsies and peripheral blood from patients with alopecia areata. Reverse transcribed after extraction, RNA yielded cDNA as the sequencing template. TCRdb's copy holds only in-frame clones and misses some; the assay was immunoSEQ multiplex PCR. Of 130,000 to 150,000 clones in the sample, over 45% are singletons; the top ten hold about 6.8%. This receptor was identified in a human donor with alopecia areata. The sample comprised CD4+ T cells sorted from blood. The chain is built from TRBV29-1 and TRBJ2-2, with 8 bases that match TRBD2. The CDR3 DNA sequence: TGCAGCGTTTACGGGACTAGGGCCGGGGAGCTGTTTTTT. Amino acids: CSVYGTRAGELFF.